This T cell receptor (beta chain) was found in a study of cytomegalovirus exposure and HLA in healthy donors. Study findings and constraints: The authors confirmed in vitro that a few CMV-associated chains were specific for CMV antigens.

The primer mix had 60 Vbeta and 13 Jbeta primers. Assay: immunoSEQ multiplex PCR; the TCRdb copy retains only in-frame clones and omits some. The sample data list 100,000 to 150,000 clones. This CDR3 contains 17 residues. Per germline, CDR1 WNHNN and CDR2 SYGVQD (reference sequence). Trimming cost V 3 bases and J 5 bases; bases outside gene matches: 13. On this clone: Its antigen is still unknown.

The V call is TRBV10-1, the J call TRBJ2-5, with 9 positions matching TRBD2. Sequenced material: PBMCs. The TCR originated in a man aged 18 to 29 in good health and CMV-seronegative. The CDR3 region is CASSDGLAGMRGETQYF. CDR3 sequence (DNA): TGCGCCAGCAGTGATGGGCTAGCGGGAATGAGAGGGGAGACCCAGTACTTC.